The clone carrying this T cell receptor (beta chain) was detected a few times. This entry comes from a study of technical replicates of blood from a handful of donors. Assay: immunoSEQ multiplex PCR; the TCRdb copy retains only in-frame clones and omits some. Among 11,000 to 15,000 clones listed, approximately 84% were seen once. The sequencing input was PBMCs. The receptor was isolated from a human donor in good health.

The DNA for the CDR3 is TGCGCCAGCAGCTTGGCCGGAGGGGAGTACTACGAGCAGTACTTC. Protein: CASSLAGGEYYEQYF. This sequence joins TRBV5-1 and TRBJ2-7, with D possibly being TRBD2 (6 bases). V shed 0 bases and J shed 3 bases, with 13 bases lying between them. This CDR3 has 15 amino acids. Germline lookup yields CDR1 SGHRS and CDR2 YFSETQ. Using reference TRBV5-1 and TRBJ2-7 for the parts outside the CDR3, the full variable domain is KAGVTQTPRYLIKTRGQQVTLSCSPISGHRSVSWYQQTPGQGLQFLFEYFSETQRNKGNFPGRFSGRQFSNSRSEMNVSTLELGDSALYLCASSLAGGEYYEQYFGPGTRLTVT.